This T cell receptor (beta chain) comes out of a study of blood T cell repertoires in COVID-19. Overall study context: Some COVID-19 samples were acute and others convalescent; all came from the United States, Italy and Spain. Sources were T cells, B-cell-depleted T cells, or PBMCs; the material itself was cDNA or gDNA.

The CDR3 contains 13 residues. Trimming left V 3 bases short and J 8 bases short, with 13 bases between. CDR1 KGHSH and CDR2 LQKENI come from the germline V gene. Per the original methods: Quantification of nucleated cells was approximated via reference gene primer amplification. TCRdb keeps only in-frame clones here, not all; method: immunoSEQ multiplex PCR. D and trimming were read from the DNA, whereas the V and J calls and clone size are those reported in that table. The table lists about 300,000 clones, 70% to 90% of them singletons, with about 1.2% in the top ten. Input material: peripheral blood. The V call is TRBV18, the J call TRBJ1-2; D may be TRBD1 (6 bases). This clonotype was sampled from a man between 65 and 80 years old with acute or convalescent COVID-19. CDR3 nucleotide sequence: TGTGCCAGCTCACCCATTCACAGGGAGGGCTACACCTTC. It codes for CASSPIHREGYTF.